This is a list of T cell receptor beta chains from one sample in a study of CD8 T cells in Susac syndrome. MiXCR, run by TCRdb on the immunoSEQ multiplex PCR reads, gives a single entry per CDR3 protein. The top ten hold 0.075% to 0.1% of the sample, which has some 200,000 distinct CDR3 sequences, approximately 96% seen once. The sequenced sample was CD4+ T cells from PBMCs. The source of these receptors is a human donor with Susac syndrome. Each CDR3 is given with its conserved first and last residue. A D gene is named only where the DNA matches it firmly. Clone size is not always given. Where it is, it says once, few, many or a class for expanded clones.

DNA: TGTGCCAGCAGCCAAGCTAGGTCCGGCCTAGGGAATTCACCCCTCCACTTT
CDR3: CASSQARSGLGNSPLHF
D: NA
size: NA
J: TRBJ1-6
V: TRBV3-1

DNA: TGTGCCAGCAGTTATAAGGGCCCCAGCTCCTACAATGAGCAGTTCTTC
CDR3: CASSYKGPSSYNEQFF
D: NA
size: NA
J: TRBJ2-1
V: TRBV28

DNA: TGCGCCAGCGCGATTGGTGGAGGGGAGACCCAGTACTTC
CDR3: CASAIGGGETQYF
D: NA
size: NA
J: TRBJ2-5
V: TRBV5-1

DNA: TGTGCCAGCAGCTTAGTTCCTCTTGAGCAGTTCTTC
CDR3: CASSLVPLEQFF
D: NA
size: NA
J: TRBJ2-1
V: TRBV7-9

DNA: TGCAGCGTTACGAGGGGAGATGAGACCCAGTACTTC
CDR3: CSVTRGDETQYF
D: NA
size: NA
J: TRBJ2-5
V: TRBV29-1

DNA: TGTGCCAGCAGCCAAGGCAAAGGGGCCCAGCATTTT
CDR3: CASSQGKGAQHF
D: NA
size: NA
J: TRBJ1-5
V: TRBV3-1

DNA: TGCGCCAGCAGTTCCACAGGGGGCGCGAACACCGGGGAGCTGTTTTTT
CDR3: CASSSTGGANTGELFF
D: TRBD1
size: NA
J: TRBJ2-2
V: TRBV5-1

DNA: TGCGCCAGCAGCTTGCGCTCTAGCGGTAGAGAGACCCAGTACTTC
CDR3: CASSLRSSGRETQYF
D: TRBD2
size: NA
J: TRBJ2-5
V: TRBV5-1

DNA: TGTGCCAGCAGTATACGGACTAGCGGGGGGGCCGTCACCGGGGAGCTGTTTTTT
CDR3: CASSIRTSGGAVTGELFF
D: TRBD2
size: NA
J: TRBJ2-2
V: TRBV5-4

DNA: TGCGCCAGCAGCTTGGAAACAGGGAGAGATACGCAGTATTTT
CDR3: CASSLETGRDTQYF
D: NA
size: once
J: TRBJ2-3
V: TRBV5-1

DNA: TGTGCCTGGACGGGTAAGAATCAGCCCCAGCATTTT
CDR3: CAWTGKNQPQHF
D: NA
size: NA
J: TRBJ1-5
V: TRBV30

DNA: TGTGCCCGGAGTGTCCGGGAGACCCAGTACTTC
CDR3: CARSVRETQYF
D: NA
size: once
J: TRBJ2-5
V: TRBV30

DNA: TGTGCCAGTAGTGTCCCGACAGGGAGCCAGCATTTT
CDR3: CASSVPTGSQHF
D: TRBD1
size: NA
J: TRBJ1-5
V: TRBV19

DNA: TGCAGCGTGATACTCATGGGGGTAGACGAGCAGTACTTC
CDR3: CSVILMGVDEQYF
D: NA
size: NA
J: TRBJ2-7
V: TRBV29-1

DNA: TGTGCCAGCAGCGTAGACGGAGACAGAATTTATAGCAATCAGCCCCAGCATTTT
CDR3: CASSVDGDRIYSNQPQHF
D: NA
size: NA
J: TRBJ1-5
V: TRBV9

DNA: TGTGCCAGCAGTTACCCCAGACAGGGAGGGGGTCAGCCCCAGCATTTT
CDR3: CASSYPRQGGGQPQHF
D: TRBD1
size: NA
J: TRBJ1-5
V: TRBV6-2/TRBV6-3

DNA: TGTGCCATCCGGGACAGGGGGCTGGATTCACCCCTCCACTTT
CDR3: CAIRDRGLDSPLHF
D: TRBD1
size: once
J: TRBJ1-6
V: TRBV19

DNA: TGTGCCAGCAGTTGGGTTCGGAACACTGAAGCTTTCTTT
CDR3: CASSWVRNTEAFF
D: NA
size: NA
J: TRBJ1-1
V: TRBV6-6

DNA: TGCAGTGCTAGAGAGGGAGATGGGGTCAACATTCAGTACTTC
CDR3: CSAREGDGVNIQYF
D: NA
size: NA
J: TRBJ2-4
V: TRBV20-1

DNA: TGCAGTGCCAGGGACCCCGGGATCTACGAGCAGTACTTC
CDR3: CSARDPGIYEQYF
D: NA
size: NA
J: TRBJ2-7
V: TRBV20-1

DNA: TGTGCCACCAGCAGAGTCGGCAGGGGGTCTGGCTACACCTTC
CDR3: CATSRVGRGSGYTF
D: TRBD1
size: NA
J: TRBJ1-2
V: TRBV15

DNA: TGTGCCAGCTTAATACGGACTAGCGGGGGCCAAGAGACCCAGTACTTC
CDR3: CASLIRTSGGQETQYF
D: TRBD2
size: NA
J: TRBJ2-5
V: TRBV19

DNA: TGTGCCAGCAGTTATTCGGAACAGTCTAATCAGCCCCAGCATTTT
CDR3: CASSYSEQSNQPQHF
D: NA
size: NA
J: TRBJ1-5
V: TRBV6-2/TRBV6-3

DNA: TGCGCCAGCAGCTTGAGGACAGGGGGCGCGAACTATGGCTACACCTTC
CDR3: CASSLRTGGANYGYTF
D: TRBD1
size: NA
J: TRBJ1-2
V: TRBV5-1

DNA: TGTGCCAGCAGTCTAGAGACAGAAGAGACCCAGTACTTC
CDR3: CASSLETEETQYF
D: NA
size: NA
J: TRBJ2-5
V: TRBV6-5

DNA: TGTGCCAGCAGTGGGCGACTACTCGCTAACTATGGCTACACCTTC
CDR3: CASSGRLLANYGYTF
D: NA
size: NA
J: TRBJ1-2
V: TRBV2

DNA: TGTGCTAGCAGCTTAGCGGGGGCTCTTCTCGATGAGCAGTTCTTC
CDR3: CASSLAGALLDEQFF
D: TRBD2
size: NA
J: TRBJ2-1
V: TRBV7-7

DNA: TGTGCCAGCAGCGTAGTGGGGAGTAGAAATTCACCCCTCCACTTT
CDR3: CASSVVGSRNSPLHF
D: NA
size: NA
J: TRBJ1-6
V: TRBV9

DNA: TGTGCCAGCAGAGCAGAAGGACAGCCCCAGCATTTT
CDR3: CASRAEGQPQHF
D: NA
size: once
J: TRBJ1-5
V: TRBV3-1

DNA: TGTGCCAGCAATATTGCCGCTAGCGGGGGATACGAGCAGTACTTC
CDR3: CASNIAASGGYEQYF
D: TRBD2
size: NA
J: TRBJ2-7
V: TRBV12-3/TRBV12-4

DNA: TGTGCCAGCAGCGTAGAAGCCACCGGGGAGCTGTTTTTT
CDR3: CASSVEATGELFF
D: NA
size: NA
J: TRBJ2-2
V: TRBV9

DNA: TGTGCTAGTGGTTTGATAGATGAGCAGTACTTC
CDR3: CASGLIDEQYF
D: NA
size: NA
J: TRBJ2-7
V: TRBV12-5

DNA: TGTGCCAGCAGCCCCCGACAGGGACAGGACGAGCAGTACTTC
CDR3: CASSPRQGQDEQYF
D: TRBD1
size: NA
J: TRBJ2-7
V: TRBV9

DNA: TGTGCCAGCAGCCAATCCTCGGGGACTGAAGCTTTCTTT
CDR3: CASSQSSGTEAFF
D: NA
size: NA
J: TRBJ1-1
V: TRBV16

DNA: TGCGCCAGCAGCTTCTATGGGACTGAAGCTTTCTTT
CDR3: CASSFYGTEAFF
D: NA
size: NA
J: TRBJ1-1
V: TRBV5-1

DNA: TGTGCCAGCAGTCCTGGGACAGGGGGACCAGATACGCAGTATTTT
CDR3: CASSPGTGGPDTQYF
D: TRBD1
size: NA
J: TRBJ2-3
V: TRBV12-3/TRBV12-4

DNA: TGCGCCAGCAGCTTGGATGGGCAGGGGATAGCTGAAGCTTTCTTT
CDR3: CASSLDGQGIAEAFF
D: NA
size: NA
J: TRBJ1-1
V: TRBV5-1

DNA: TGCGCCAGCAGCCAAGATCTCCAAGGGGTCACTGGAAACACCATATATTTT
CDR3: CASSQDLQGVTGNTIYF
D: NA
size: NA
J: TRBJ1-3
V: TRBV4-1

DNA: TGTGCCAGCAGCACCACAGCGCGCAGGGGCTATGGCTACACCTTC
CDR3: CASSTTARRGYGYTF
D: NA
size: NA
J: TRBJ1-2
V: TRBV11-1

DNA: TGTGCCAGCAGTACCGGGACTAGCGTGGAGACCCAGTACTTC
CDR3: CASSTGTSVETQYF
D: TRBD2
size: NA
J: TRBJ2-5
V: TRBV6-2/TRBV6-3

DNA: TGTGCCAGCAGTGTGTGGGTGGGGAGCAACTATGGCTACACCTTC
CDR3: CASSVWVGSNYGYTF
D: NA
size: NA
J: TRBJ1-2
V: TRBV2

DNA: TGCGCCAGCAGCCCCGGGTCGGGGGCCATTACCTACGAGCAGTACTTC
CDR3: CASSPGSGAITYEQYF
D: NA
size: NA
J: TRBJ2-7
V: TRBV5-1

DNA: TGTGCCAGCAGTTCCCCAGCGGGCCCCACAGATACGCAGTATTTT
CDR3: CASSSPAGPTDTQYF
D: NA
size: NA
J: TRBJ2-3
V: TRBV6-5

DNA: TGTGCCAGCAAAACCAGGGAAGATACGCAGTATTTT
CDR3: CASKTREDTQYF
D: NA
size: NA
J: TRBJ2-3
V: TRBV6-5

DNA: TGTGCCAGCCGTTCGGGACAGATCCACCAAGAGACCCAGTACTTC
CDR3: CASRSGQIHQETQYF
D: TRBD1
size: NA
J: TRBJ2-5
V: TRBV2

DNA: TGTGCCTGGAGTTCGGGCATCTATGGCTACACCTTC
CDR3: CAWSSGIYGYTF
D: NA
size: NA
J: TRBJ1-2
V: TRBV30

DNA: TGCAGTGCTCCGGGGCCGGGAGAGACCCAGTACTTC
CDR3: CSAPGPGETQYF
D: NA
size: NA
J: TRBJ2-5
V: TRBV20-1

DNA: TGCAGTGCTAGTGCGGGGGGCACGGCCAGCTCCTATAATTCACCCCTCCACTTT
CDR3: CSASAGGTASSYNSPLHF
D: NA
size: NA
J: TRBJ1-6
V: TRBV20-1